This T cell receptor (beta chain) was captured in a study of blood T cell repertoires in COVID-19. Study-wide context: Donors in the United States, Italy and Spain gave samples during acute or convalescent COVID-19. PBMCs, B-cell-depleted T cells, or T cells provided the cDNA or gDNA that made up the material.

Assay used: immunoSEQ multiplex PCR; TCRdb lists only in-frame clones, some missing. The table records 95,000 to 150,000 clones, about 86% of them present only once. This TCR was recovered from a man aged 80 or over with active or convalescent COVID-19. Sequencing was carried out using peripheral blood.

The CDR3 nucleotides are TGTGCCAGCAGCTTAGGTATAGGGGCGACGAACTATGGCTACACCTTC. As protein: CASSLGIGATNYGYTF. The gene calls are TRBV7-3 and TRBJ1-2; D may be TRBD1 (5 bases). Looked up from germline, CDR1 is SGHTA and CDR2 is FQGTGA. CDR3 size: 16 residues. V was shortened by 2 bases and J by 2 bases, with 15 bases between the two germline ends.